This T cell receptor beta chain is drawn from a study of T cell repertoires in cytomegalovirus infection. Across the whole study: As its CMV epitopes, the study selected recently identified HLA-C-restricted and well-studied HLA-B-restricted targets. Based on public TCR beta signatures, there were indications of CMV infection and of a matching HLA type. Notes on the study in general: The ex vivo response was dominated by HLA-C-restricted CMV-specific TCR beta clonotypes. Public TCR beta family frequency separated CMV-and-HLA carriers, including in an independent cohort.

The table lists this clonotype with many counts. Its cognate antigen is unknown. A single record per CDR3 protein comes from TCRdb applying MiXCR to the reads. The sample consists of about 150,000 distinct CDR3 sequences, around 32% of them appearing once. Trimming left V 0 bases short and J 1 base short, with 5 bases between. Germline values: CDR1 SGHRS, CDR2 YFSETQ. The CDR3 sequence is 15 residues long. The rearrangement joins TRBV5-1 to TRBJ2-6, with unresolved D. Sample: CD8+ T cells from cultured PBMCs, taken from culture after CMV antigen stimulation. This TCR came from a human donor in good health (CMV status not recorded). Some clones in this sample may be carry-over from other donors' samples. The CDR3 region has the DNA TGCGCCAGCAGCTTGGAGTGGTCTGGGGCCAACGTCCTGACTTTC. Its protein is CASSLEWSGANVLTF.